A selection of T cell receptor beta chains follows, all from one sample in a study of radiation and T cells in renal cell carcinoma. Repertoires were generated with immunoSEQ multiplex PCR, while TCRdb's copy carries only in-frame clones and drops some. The profile covers 150,000 or so clones, with about 87% appearing a single time and 4.1% taken by the ten largest. This specimen was blood, taken from a patient whose treatment included radiotherapy and nephrectomy. Receptor source: a woman aged 70 to 79 with renal cell carcinoma. Each CDR3 is given with its conserved first and last residue. A D gene is named only where the DNA matches it firmly. Only some rows state a clone size, as once, few, many or a class for expanded clones.

clone size	V gene	J gene	D gene	CDR3 DNA	CDR3 protein
-	TRBV12-1	TRBJ2-2	-	TGTGCCAGCAGCACCCGCCGGATCCGAGGAGACAGCCCCGCGAACACCGGGGAGCTGTTTTTT	CASSTRRIRGDSPANTGELFF
-	TRBV5-1	TRBJ2-1	-	TGCGCCAGCAGCTTGGAGGAGCTACCTAAACCGGGCAATGAGCAGTTCTTC	CASSLEELPKPGNEQFF
-	TRBV19	TRBJ1-5	-	TGTGCCAGTAACGCGCCGAAAGATCAGCCCCAGCATTTT	CASNAPKDQPQHF
-	TRBV18	TRBJ2-1	-	TGTGCCAGCTCACCACAGGTTGGTGAGCAGTTCTTC	CASSPQVGEQFF
-	TRBV6-5	TRBJ2-2	-	TGTGCCAGCACCCAGCTCGGGGAGGACACCGGGGAGCTGTTTTTT	CASTQLGEDTGELFF
once	TRBV27	TRBJ2-3	-	TGTGCCAGCAGTTTAAGGCCCTCTAGCACAGATACGCAGTATTTT	CASSLRPSSTDTQYF
-	TRBV19	TRBJ2-5	-	TGTGCCAGTAGTATAGGAGGCTTCCAAGAGACCCAGTACTTC	CASSIGGFQETQYF
-	TRBV15	TRBJ1-2	-	TGTGCCACCAGCAGAGAGGGTGAGGACACCTATGGCTACACCTTC	CATSREGEDTYGYTF
-	TRBV2	TRBJ2-3	TRBD2	TGTGCCAGCAGCGAGGTCGGGACTAGTCTAGATACGCAGTATTTT	CASSEVGTSLDTQYF
-	TRBV6-6	TRBJ1-1	-	TGTGCCATCCAGTTTAGGGGGGGCACTGAAGCTTTCTTT	CAIQFRGGTEAFF
-	TRBV6-1	TRBJ1-2	-	TGTGCCAACAGGGCGACAGTGACTGGCTACACCTTC	CANRATVTGYTF
-	TRBV29-1	TRBJ1-1	-	TGCAGCGTTGAACGGGCAGAGACTGAAGCTTTCTTT	CSVERAETEAFF
-	TRBV2	TRBJ2-7	-	TGTGCCAGCAGTGAAAGGGACGAGCAGTACTTC	CASSERDEQYF
-	TRBV27	TRBJ1-6	-	TGTGCCAGCAGTTTAAAGAGAAATTCACCCCTCCACTTT	CASSLKRNSPLHF
few	TRBV28	TRBJ1-3	-	TGTGCCAGCAGCCGGGCCTCCATGGGAAACACCATATATTTT	CASSRASMGNTIYF
-	TRBV7-2	TRBJ1-5	TRBD1	TGTGCCAGCAGCCCGGACAGGGTTCAGCCCCAGCATTTT	CASSPDRVQPQHF
once	TRBV6-1	TRBJ2-3	-	TGTGCCAGCAGTGGTAGCACTGGAGGCACAGATACGCAGTATTTT	CASSGSTGGTDTQYF
once	TRBV30	TRBJ2-5	-	TGTGCCTGGAGTGCCCTCCCCCGCGGCAGGGGGACCCAGTACTTC	CAWSALPRGRGTQYF
-	TRBV6-6	TRBJ2-3	-	TGTGCCAGCAGTTTTCGAGCGACGGATACGCAGTATTTT	CASSFRATDTQYF
-	TRBV5-1	TRBJ1-1	-	TGCGCCAGCAGCTTGGATGCGGGGAACACTGAAGCTTTCTTT	CASSLDAGNTEAFF
-	TRBV28	TRBJ1-1	-	TGTGCCAGCAGTTCTGGACAGCTTAACACTGAAGCTTTCTTT	CASSSGQLNTEAFF
-	TRBV7-9	TRBJ1-6	-	TGTGCCAGCAGCTTAGTTGTAGGGCAGAATTCACCCCTCCACTTT	CASSLVVGQNSPLHF
-	TRBV21-1	TRBJ2-5	-	TGTGCCAGCAGCACTGCGGCCTCTGGACAGGAGGAAGAGACCCAGTACTTC	CASSTAASGQEEETQYF
few	TRBV29-1	TRBJ2-2	-	TGCAGCGTCGCGAATAATCTACAGGGAACCGGGGAGCTGTTTTTT	CSVANNLQGTGELFF
-	TRBV7-2	TRBJ1-1	TRBD1	TGTGCCAGCAGCCTAGGAGGGGGCCCTACTGAAGCTTTCTTT	CASSLGGGPTEAFF
-	TRBV7-6	TRBJ2-6	-	TGTGCCAGCAGCATTCGGCCAGGTGGCGAAGGGGCCAACGTCCTGACTTTC	CASSIRPGGEGANVLTF
once	TRBV6-1	TRBJ1-2	-	TGTGCCAGCAGTATCCAGGATTTAGCTAACTATGGCTACACCTTC	CASSIQDLANYGYTF
-	TRBV19	TRBJ2-7	TRBD1	TGTGCCAGTAGTCTTTCGGCCGGGACAGGGCACGAGCAGTACTTC	CASSLSAGTGHEQYF
-	TRBV2	TRBJ1-3	-	TGTGCCAGCAGCGGAGGGGGCTCTGGAAACACCATATATTTT	CASSGGGSGNTIYF
-	TRBV9	TRBJ2-7	TRBD1	TGTGCCAGCAGCGTAGCGACAGGGGGCGAGGAGCAGTACTTC	CASSVATGGEEQYF
-	TRBV7-3	TRBJ2-1	TRBD2	TGTGCCAGCAGCAAGACTAGCGGGGGGTTGTATGAGCAGTTCTTC	CASSKTSGGLYEQFF
-	TRBV19	TRBJ1-6	-	TGTGCCAGTACTGGTGGCTCCTATAATTCACCCCTCCACTTT	CASTGGSYNSPLHF
-	TRBV6-1	TRBJ2-7	-	TGTGCCAGCAGTGAAGCGGATAACCCTTGGGACGAGCAGTACTTC	CASSEADNPWDEQYF
-	TRBV28	TRBJ1-2	-	TGTGCCAGCAGTCCGGGGCCACGCAGCTATGGCTACACCTTC	CASSPGPRSYGYTF
-	TRBV7-2	TRBJ2-3	-	TGTGCCAGCAGCTCCGGGGCGTTCCCAACAGATACGCAGTATTTT	CASSSGAFPTDTQYF
-	TRBV6-5	TRBJ2-1	-	TGTGCCAGCAGTTACGGGGGGAATCTTGATGAGCAGTTCTTC	CASSYGGNLDEQFF
-	TRBV7-3	TRBJ2-3	TRBD1	TGTGCCAGCAGCTTCCAGGGGGCGAAGACAGATACGCAGTATTTT	CASSFQGAKTDTQYF
-	TRBV7-3	TRBJ2-1	TRBD2	TGTGCCAGCAGCCAGAGCGGGGGGGCTGGCAATGAGCAGTTCTTC	CASSQSGGAGNEQFF
-	TRBV12-5	TRBJ1-2	TRBD1	TGTGCTAGTGCCTCGGACAGGAAATATGGCTACACCTTC	CASASDRKYGYTF
-	TRBV6-5	TRBJ2-7	TRBD1	TGTGCCAGCAGTTTCGCCGGGACAGGTTCCTACGAGCAGTACTTC	CASSFAGTGSYEQYF
-	TRBV18	TRBJ1-1	TRBD1	TGTGCCAGCTCACCGAGGGGACAGCATGAGGGCACTGAAGCTTTCTTT	CASSPRGQHEGTEAFF
-	TRBV19	TRBJ2-7	-	TGTGCCAGTAGTCCCCGGGGATGGAGTGAGCAGTACTTC	CASSPRGWSEQYF
-	TRBV4-2	TRBJ1-1	-	TGTGCCAGCAGCCGATTAACAAGTCAGGCTCTTTACACTGAAGCTTTCTTT	CASSRLTSQALYTEAFF
once	TRBV7-2	TRBJ1-4	TRBD1	TGTGCCAGCAGCTTGACAGGGGGCGGGGAAAAACTGTTTTTT	CASSLTGGGEKLFF
once	TRBV10-3	TRBJ1-5	-	TGTGCCATCAGTGGGACAGATCAGCCCCAGCATTTT	CAISGTDQPQHF
-	TRBV2	TRBJ2-1	TRBD2	TGTGCCAGCAGTGACCCGGGACTAGAGGTGAATGAGCAGTTCTTC	CASSDPGLEVNEQFF
-	TRBV5-1	TRBJ2-7	-	TGCGCCAGCAGCCTGACACGCACAGGATCGGGCCACGAGCAGTACTTC	CASSLTRTGSGHEQYF
-	TRBV7-2	TRBJ1-1	-	TGTGCCAGCAGCTTAGGGGCGACAGTTAGGGACACTGAAGCTTTCTTT	CASSLGATVRDTEAFF
-	TRBV19	TRBJ2-7	-	TGTGCCAGTAGTGCACACAGGGACTACTCCTACGAGCAGTACTTC	CASSAHRDYSYEQYF
-	TRBV6-4	TRBJ1-3	-	TGTGCCAGCAGTGACGAGTGCGCCTGGGCCCTGATCTCTGGAAACACCATATATTTT	CASSDECAWALISGNTIYF
-	TRBV5-1	TRBJ2-7	TRBD2	TGCGCCAGCAGCTTGGAGAATGGCGGGGGGGCCCAGCAGTACTTC	CASSLENGGGAQQYF
-	TRBV6-1	TRBJ2-7	TRBD1	TGTGCCAGCAGTCTAGGGGGCGGCTACGAGCAGTACTTC	CASSLGGGYEQYF
-	TRBV7-3	TRBJ2-1	-	TGTGCCAGCAGCGACTCCGGCGGGCGTTACAATGAGCAGTTCTTC	CASSDSGGRYNEQFF
-	TRBV6-1	TRBJ1-5	-	TGTGCCAGCAGTATCGACAGAAGCAATCAGCCCCAGCATTTT	CASSIDRSNQPQHF